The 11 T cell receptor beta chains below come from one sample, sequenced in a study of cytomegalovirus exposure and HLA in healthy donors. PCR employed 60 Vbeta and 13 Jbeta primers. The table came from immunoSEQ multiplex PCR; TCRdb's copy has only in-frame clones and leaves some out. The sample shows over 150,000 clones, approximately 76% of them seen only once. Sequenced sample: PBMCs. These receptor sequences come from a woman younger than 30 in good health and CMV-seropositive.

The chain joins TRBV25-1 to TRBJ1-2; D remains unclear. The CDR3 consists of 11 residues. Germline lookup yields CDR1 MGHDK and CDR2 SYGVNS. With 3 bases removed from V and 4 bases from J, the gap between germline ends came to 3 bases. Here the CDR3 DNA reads TGTGCCAGCAGTGACCTCTATGGCTACACCTTC. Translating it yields CASSDLYGYTF.

The CDR3 region is CASSSRTKSETQYF. In nucleotides, the CDR3 is TGTGCCAGCAGCTCTAGGACTAAATCGGAGACCCAGTACTTC. The chain couples TRBV7-8 to TRBJ2-5; tentative D call: TRBD2 (6 bases). The CDR3 length is 14 residues. Deletions cut 4 bases from V and 5 bases from J, with 14 bases between. Germline V gives CDR1 SGHVS, CDR2 FQNEAQ.

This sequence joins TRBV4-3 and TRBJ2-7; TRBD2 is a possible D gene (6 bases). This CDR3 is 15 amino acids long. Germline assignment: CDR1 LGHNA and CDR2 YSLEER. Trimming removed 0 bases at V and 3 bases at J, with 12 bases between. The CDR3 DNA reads TGCGCCAGCAGCCAAGAACTGGAGGGGATCTACGAGCAGTACTTC. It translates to CASSQELEGIYEQYF.

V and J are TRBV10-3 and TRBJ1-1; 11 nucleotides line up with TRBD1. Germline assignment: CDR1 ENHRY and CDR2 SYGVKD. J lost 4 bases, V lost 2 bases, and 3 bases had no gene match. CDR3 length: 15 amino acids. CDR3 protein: CAISEGQGAGTEAFF. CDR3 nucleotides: TGTGCCATCAGTGAGGGACAGGGGGCTGGCACTGAAGCTTTCTTT.

This CDR3 is CASSSPGVGYEQYF. The CDR3 nucleotides are TGTGCCAGCTCGAGCCCCGGGGTGGGGTACGAGCAGTACTTC. V usage is TRBV28 and J usage is TRBJ2-7, with D perhaps matching TRBD2 (5 bases). The CDR3 spans 14 residues. V gave up 8 bases and J gave up 4 bases, with 18 bases separating them. The germline V gene encodes CDR1 MDHEN and CDR2 SYDVKM.

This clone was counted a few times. CDR3 amino acids: CAWSLTSGGGDTQYF. CDR3 nucleotide sequence: TGTGCCTGGAGTTTGACTAGCGGGGGAGGAGATACGCAGTATTTT. The chain is built from TRBV30 and TRBJ2-3; 12 bases are shared with TRBD2. CDR3 length equals 15 residues. J was trimmed by 5 bases and V by 2 bases; bases with no gene match: 5. Germline CDR1 is GTSNPN and CDR2 is SVGIG (reference sequence).

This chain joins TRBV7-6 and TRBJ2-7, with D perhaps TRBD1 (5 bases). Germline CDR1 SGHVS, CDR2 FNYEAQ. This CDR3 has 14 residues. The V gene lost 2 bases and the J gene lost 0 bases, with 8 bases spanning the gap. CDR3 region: CASSLYDSSYEQYF. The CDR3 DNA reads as TGTGCCAGCAGCTTATACGACAGCTCCTACGAGCAGTACTTC.

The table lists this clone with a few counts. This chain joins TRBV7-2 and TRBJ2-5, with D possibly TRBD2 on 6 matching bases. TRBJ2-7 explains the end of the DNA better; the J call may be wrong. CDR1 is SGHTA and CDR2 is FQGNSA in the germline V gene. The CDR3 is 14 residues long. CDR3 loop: CASRSGTYSYEQYF. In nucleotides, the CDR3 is TGTGCCAGCAGGTCCGGGACTTACTCCTACGAGCAGTACTTC.

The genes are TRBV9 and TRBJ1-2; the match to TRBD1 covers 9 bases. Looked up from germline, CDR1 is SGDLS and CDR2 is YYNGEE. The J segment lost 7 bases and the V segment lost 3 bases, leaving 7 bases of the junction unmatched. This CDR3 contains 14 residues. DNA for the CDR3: TGTGCCAGCAGCGCCGGACAGGGGTTTTCTGGCTACACCTTC. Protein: CASSAGQGFSGYTF. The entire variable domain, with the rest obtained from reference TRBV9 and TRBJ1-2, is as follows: DSGVTQTPKHLITATGQRVTLRCSPRSGDLSVYWYQQSLDQGLQFLIQYYNGEERAKGNILERFSAQQFPDLHSELNLSSLELGDSALYFCASSAGQGFSGYTFGSGTRLTVV.

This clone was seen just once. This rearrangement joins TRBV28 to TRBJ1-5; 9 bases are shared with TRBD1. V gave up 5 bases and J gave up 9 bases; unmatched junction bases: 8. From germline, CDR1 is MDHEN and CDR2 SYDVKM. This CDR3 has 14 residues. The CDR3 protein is CASSLGQGLVPQHF. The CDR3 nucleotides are TGTGCCAGCAGTCTAGGACAGGGGTTGGTGCCCCAGCATTTT.

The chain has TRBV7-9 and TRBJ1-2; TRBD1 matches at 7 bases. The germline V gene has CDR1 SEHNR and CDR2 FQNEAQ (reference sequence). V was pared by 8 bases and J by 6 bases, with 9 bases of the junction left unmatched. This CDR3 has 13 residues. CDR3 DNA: TGTGCCAGCTCTCCTGCAGGGGGACATGGCTACACCTTC. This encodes CASSPAGGHGYTF. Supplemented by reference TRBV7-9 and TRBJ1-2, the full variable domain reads DTGVSQNPRHKITKRGQNVTFRCDPISEHNRLYWYRQTLGQGPEFLTYFQNEAQLEKSRLLSDRFSAERPKGSFSTLEIQRTEQGDSAMYLCASSPAGGHGYTFGSGTRLTVV.